Sequencing of this T cell receptor beta chain was carried out in a study of cytomegalovirus exposure and HLA in healthy donors. On this clone: Its specificity is unknown.

Looked up from germline, CDR1 is MNHEY and CDR2 is SMNVEV (reference sequence). The CDR3 has 16 amino acids. V was pared by 3 bases and J by 6 bases, with 7 bases of the junction left unmatched. The PCR used 60 Vbeta and 13 Jbeta primers. Data came from immunoSEQ multiplex PCR; TCRdb stores just in-frame clones and leaves some out. The table includes 150,000 or so clones, 75% to 80% detected once. Study-wide results and limits: In an earlier analysis, about 87% or about 30%: the productive usage of most TCR beta V segments.

Sequencing input: PBMCs. The clonotype originates from a middle-aged man in good health and CMV-seropositive. This rearrangement joins TRBV27 to TRBJ2-2, with TRBD1 matching over 10 bases. The CDR3 sequence: CASSFRDRGRAGELFF. The CDR3 DNA reads TGTGCCAGCAGTTTTAGGGACAGGGGTCGCGCCGGGGAGCTGTTTTTT.